Ten or more counts support the clone carrying this T cell receptor (beta chain). The V gene end was trimmed by 5 bases and the J gene end by 4 bases; junction bases not matched to a gene: 10. The CDR3 spans 14 residues. Germline V CDR1 and CDR2: DFQATT, SNEGSKA (reference sequence). What was amplified from RNA transcripts were TCR beta CDR3 regions. The primer set for the first-round RT-PCR of the TCR CDR3 was HTBI. In TCRdb, the multiplex PCR reads were re-called with MiXCR into one record per CDR3 protein. Of a few hundred thousand distinct CDR3 sequences in the sample, more than 15% were seen once. This entry comes from a study of T cells in Graves' hyperthyroidism and ophthalmopathy.

This TCR came from a woman aged 18-29 years with Graves' hyperthyroidism. The specimen was blood. J is TRBJ1-2 and V is TRBV20-1, with 7 bases lining up with TRBD1. The CDR3 DNA is TGCAGTGCTGACCGGGACAGCGACTCCTATGGCTACACCTTC. The encoded protein is CSADRDSDSYGYTF.